This passage covers 31 T cell receptor beta chains from one sample sequenced in a study of CD8 T cells in ankylosing spondylitis. TCRdb reanalysed the 5' RACE reads using MiXCR and keeps one entry per CDR3 protein. Of about 220,000 distinct CDR3 sequences in the sample, roughly a tenth are singletons; the top ten hold about 20%. Input material: blood, either unsorted or a sorted T cell fraction (not recorded which). The receptors come from a male donor with ankylosing spondylitis or in good health (not recorded which).

The table lists this clonotype with many counts. The chain links TRBV7-2 to TRBJ2-7, with 10 bases fitting TRBD1. This CDR3 has 14 residues. Trimming at V came to 6 bases and at J to 3 bases, leaving 5 bases not matched to a gene. Germline loops: CDR1 SGHTA, CDR2 FQGNSA. Here the CDR3 reads CASRRDRGFYEQYF. As DNA, the CDR3 is TGTGCCAGCAGACGGGACAGGGGTTTCTACGAGCAGTACTTC. The full variable domain, in which reference TRBV7-2 and TRBJ2-7 provide the parts outside the CDR3, is GAGVSQSPSNKVTEKGKDVELRCDPISGHTALYWYRQSLGQGLEFLIYFQGNSAPDKSGLPSDRFSAERTGGSVSTLTIQRTQQEDSAVYLCASRRDRGFYEQYFGPGTRLTVT.

The chain employs TRBV5-1 and TRBJ2-1, with 8 bases identical to TRBD2. This CDR3 has 13 amino acids. V lost 3 bases to trimming and J lost 9 bases; unmatched junction nucleotides: 5. CDR1 SGHRS and CDR2 YFSETQ come from the germline V gene. The CDR3 coding sequence is TGCGCCAGCAGCTCCGGGGGGGCGGTTGAGCAGTTCTTC. Encoded protein: CASSSGGAVEQFF.

This clonotype has only a few counts. The chain combines TRBV25-1 with TRBJ2-1, with D perhaps matching TRBD1 or TRBD2 (6 bases each). The ends were cut back, 1 base at V and 2 bases at J, with 18 bases in the middle. The CDR3 length is 18 residues. In germline, CDR1 is MGHDK, CDR2 SYGVNS. CDR3 sequence reads: CASSEFNLGGRAYNEQFF. CDR3 nucleotides: TGTGCCAGCAGTGAATTTAACCTAGGGGGGCGCGCCTACAATGAGCAGTTCTTC.

This clonotype was recorded many times. The J gene is TRBJ2-3, the V gene TRBV4-2; TRBD1 agrees at 10 bases. Trimming took 0 bases from V and 0 from J; bases not matched to a gene: 12. The V gene's germline CDR1 is LGHNA and CDR2 YNFKEQ. The length of the CDR3 is 20 residues. For the CDR3, the DNA is TGTGCCAGCAGCCAAGATTCCGGGACAGGGGTTGTCTCTAGCACAGATACGCAGTATTTT. Its translation is CASSQDSGTGVVSSTDTQYF.

This clonotype was recorded a few times. The chain has TRBV6-1 and TRBJ1-5; tentatively, D is TRBD1 (6 bases). CDR1 is MNHNS and CDR2 is SASEGT in the germline V gene. Trimming shortened V by 8 bases and J by 4 bases, and 15 bases separated the two germline ends. The CDR3 is 14 amino acids. CDR3 amino acids: CASSRGAGNQPQHF. The CDR3 DNA reads TGTGCCAGCTCGAGGGGGGCCGGGAATCAGCCCCAGCATTTT.

This clonotype was found many times. The rearrangement joins TRBV5-1 to TRBJ2-2, with D perhaps matching TRBD1 (5 bases). The CDR3 runs to 15 residues. V dropped 4 bases and J dropped 4 bases, with 14 bases sitting between them. Looked up from germline, CDR1 is SGHRS and CDR2 is YFSETQ. The CDR3 reads CASSPREVGTGELFF. The CDR3 DNA sequence: TGCGCCAGCAGCCCCAGGGAAGTCGGCACCGGGGAGCTGTTTTTT.

Only a few counts were recorded for this clonotype. The chain carries TRBV19 and TRBJ1-5; D is ambiguous. Trimming took off 3 bases at V and 0 bases at J, with 9 bases between the two ends. Germline V gene sequence: CDR1 LNHDA, CDR2 SQIVND (reference sequence). The CDR3 is 15 amino acids. CDR3 in DNA: TGTGCCAGTAGTATTGGTAGGGCTAGCAATCAGCCCCAGCATTTT. Translated, it gives CASSIGRASNQPQHF.

J is TRBJ1-2 and V is TRBV7-8; 7 bases line up with TRBD1. CDR1 and CDR2 (germline): SGHVS, FQNEAQ. The CDR3 extends over 16 amino acids. V dropped 1 base and J dropped 0; count of bases not matched to a gene: 5. CDR3 coding DNA: TGTGCCAGCAGCTTAGTAACAGGGGCCCCTAACTATGGCTACACCTTC. Translation: CASSLVTGAPNYGYTF.

This clonotype was counted only a few times. The chain uses TRBV5-1 and TRBJ2-5; D is uncertain. Germline CDR1 and CDR2: SGHRS and YFSETQ. The CDR3 is 14 amino acids. Trimming took off 0 bases at V and 1 base at J, with 7 bases between the two ends. CDR3 amino acids: CASSLGQPQETQYF. The CDR3 nucleotides read TGCGCCAGCAGCTTGGGCCAGCCCCAAGAGACCCAGTACTTC.

This clonotype was detected only a few times. This chain joins TRBV5-1 and TRBJ2-1, with D unresolved. This CDR3 region has 11 residues. CDR1 is SGHRS, CDR2 YFSETQ, per germline. V was clipped by 5 bases and J by 8 bases, with 8 bases between them. The CDR3 DNA reads TGCGCCAGCAGGAGTATCTATGAGCAGTTCTTC. Translating it yields CASRSIYEQFF.

There are many counts of this clonotype. The chain uses TRBV7-2 and TRBJ1-1; D may be TRBD1 (6 bases). The CDR3 extends over 15 amino acids. V shed 3 bases and J shed 1 base, with 12 bases lying between them. Per the germline V gene, CDR1 is SGHTA and CDR2 is FQGNSA. The chain's CDR3 is CASSLTGDKNTEAFF. CDR3 sequence (DNA): TGTGCCAGCAGCTTGACCGGGGACAAGAACACTGAAGCTTTCTTT.

This clonotype was counted only a few times. This sequence joins TRBV3-1 and TRBJ2-3; tentative D call: TRBD1 (5 bases). Germline assignment: CDR1 LGHDT and CDR2 YNNKEL (reference sequence). Trimming cost V 3 bases and J 4 bases, with 11 bases left between them. The CDR3 has 14 residues. The CDR3, as DNA: TGTGCCAGCAGCCAGCAGGGTATTCCAGATACGCAGTATTTT. Amino acid sequence: CASSQQGIPDTQYF.

This sequence joins TRBV7-2 and TRBJ2-5; 9 bases match TRBD1. The CDR3 has 16 amino acids. J was trimmed by 4 bases and V by 6 bases; bases with no gene match: 12. Germline loops: CDR1 SGHTA, CDR2 FQGNSA. The CDR3 bases are TGTGCCAGCAGACCCTGGGTGGGGACAGGGAGAGAGACCCAGTACTTC. The encoded protein is CASRPWVGTGRETQYF.

The chain links TRBV21-1 to TRBJ2-3; the DNA was not used to check the table's D call, TRBD1. TRBV21-1 constitutes a pseudogene. This CDR3 contains 15 residues. CDR3 sequence (DNA): TGTGCCAGCAGCAATAGCGGGGGGAACACAGATACGCAGTATTTT. Its protein is CASSNSGGNTDTQYF.

This clonotype came up many times. The rearrangement uses TRBV5-1 and TRBJ2-3; either TRBD1 or TRBD2 may fit D (6 bases each). The CDR3 consists of 17 residues. V was clipped by 0 bases and J by 0 bases, with 14 bases between them. Germline loops: CDR1 SGHRS, CDR2 YFSETQ. This CDR3 is CASSLGEKGGSTDTQYF. The DNA for the CDR3 is TGCGCCAGCAGCTTGGGTGAAAAGGGGGGAAGCACAGATACGCAGTATTTT.

The rearrangement links TRBV28 to TRBJ1-1; TRBD1 is a possible D gene (6 bases). Trimming took off 3 bases at V and 4 bases at J, with 18 bases between the two ends. The CDR3 contains 16 residues. The V gene's germline CDR1 is MDHEN and CDR2 SYDVKM. The DNA of the CDR3 is TGTGCCAGCAGTTTCAGTTCGCAGGGGTTGGGCACTGAAGCTTTCTTT. Protein: CASSFSSQGLGTEAFF.

This clonotype was seen repeatedly, ten times or more. This chain joins TRBV25-1 and TRBJ1-1; the match to TRBD1 covers 9 bases. Germline assignment: CDR1 MGHDK and CDR2 SYGVNS. Losses at the gene ends were 4 bases for V and 3 bases for J; bases not matched to a gene: 6. The CDR3 length is 15 residues. CDR3 residues: CASSGHRGLDTEAFF. The CDR3 DNA sequence: TGTGCCAGCAGTGGCCACAGGGGGCTCGACACTGAAGCTTTCTTT. Combining the CDR3 with reference TRBV25-1 and TRBJ1-1 gives the whole variable domain EADIYQTPRYLVIGTGKKITLECSQTMGHDKMYWYQQDPGMELHLIHYSYGVNSTEKGDLSSESTVSRIRTEHFPLTLESARPSHTSQYLCASSGHRGLDTEAFFGQGTRLTVV.

This clonotype appeared many times. The chain carries TRBV7-9 and TRBJ2-3; unclear D gene. The length of the CDR3 is 12 residues. Germline V gives CDR1 SEHNR, CDR2 FQNEAQ (reference sequence). Trimming took off 5 bases at V and 6 bases at J, with 9 bases between the two ends. The CDR3, as DNA: TGTGCCAGCAGCAGAATGGGGGATACGCAGTATTTT. The encoded protein is CASSRMGDTQYF.

This clonotype was detected only a few times. V usage is TRBV6-5 and J usage is TRBJ2-2; 7 bases line up with TRBD2. Germline CDR1 and CDR2: MNHEY and SVGAGI. This CDR3 region has 17 residues. The V and J ends lost 2 bases and 1 base, in that order; junction bases with no gene match: 7. The CDR3 loop is CASSYGGGGGNTGELFF. Written as DNA, the CDR3 is TGTGCCAGCAGTTACGGGGGTGGGGGGGGGAACACCGGGGAGCTGTTTTTT.

This clonotype was seen many times. This chain links TRBV6-2 or TRBV6-3 with TRBJ1-1; D gene unclear. Germline lookup yields CDR1 MNHEY and CDR2 SVGEGT. CDR3 length: 14 amino acids. The ends were cut back, 4 bases at V and 4 bases at J, with 13 bases in the middle. The CDR3 DNA follows: TGTGCCAGCAGTTCCGCCTACCTGGCCACTGAAGCTTTCTTT. Its protein product is CASSSAYLATEAFF.

This chain joins TRBV15 and TRBJ1-1; 9 bases agree with TRBD1. From germline, CDR1 is LNHNV and CDR2 YYDKDF (reference sequence). V was pared by 5 bases and J by 4 bases, with 8 bases of the junction left unmatched. The CDR3 length is 15 residues. CDR3: CATSGGQGYGTEAFF. DNA of the CDR3: TGTGCCACCAGCGGGGGACAGGGCTACGGCACTGAAGCTTTCTTT.

Only a few counts were recorded for this clonotype. CDR3 in DNA: TGTGCCAGCAGCCAAGCCCCCCCGTACAGGAACACTGAAGCTTTCTTT. Translating gives CASSQAPPYRNTEAFF. This chain links TRBV3-1 with TRBJ1-1, with no clear D. The CDR3 is 16 residues long. Germline CDR1 reads LGHDT; CDR2 reads YNNKEL (reference sequence). With 1 base removed from V and 1 base from J, the gap between germline ends came to 13 bases.

This clonotype was recorded many times. The chain couples TRBV6-5 to TRBJ2-2; no firm D call. The V gene's germline CDR1 is MNHEY and CDR2 SVGAGI. Trimming left V 5 bases short and J 4 bases short, with 5 bases between. The CDR3 length is 12 residues. The CDR3 here is CASSHFTGELFF. CDR3 DNA sequence: TGTGCCAGCAGTCACTTCACCGGGGAGCTGTTTTTT.

As regards this clonotype: Just one base apart from a much larger clone, this may be a read error. The chain joins TRBV6-5 to TRBJ1-6, with 12 bases identical to TRBD1. Germline V gene sequence: CDR1 MNHEY, CDR2 SVGAGI. The length of the CDR3 is 18 residues. The CDR3 DNA is TGTGCCCGCAGTTACAGGGGGACAGGGGGCTTCGGTAATTCACCCCTCCACTTT. Its translation: CARSYRGTGGFGNSPLHF.

There are a few counts of this clonotype. The chain joins TRBV5-1 to TRBJ2-7, with 10 bases identical to TRBD1. In germline, CDR1 is SGHRS, CDR2 YFSETQ. The V gene end was trimmed by 5 bases and the J gene end by 3 bases; junction bases not matched to a gene: 8. The CDR3 totals 15 residues. The CDR3 loop is CASRYGQGEGYEQYF. Written as DNA, the CDR3 is TGCGCCAGCAGATACGGACAGGGGGAGGGCTACGAGCAGTACTTC.

This clonotype occurred many times. The J gene is TRBJ2-2, the V gene TRBV19; D could derive from TRBD1 or TRBD2 (5 bases each). Trimming cost V 7 bases and J 4 bases, with 19 bases left between them. Germline V gene lookup returns CDR1 LNHDA and CDR2 SQIVND (reference sequence). There are 16 residues in the CDR3. The CDR3 DNA sequence: TGTGCCAGTAACACATTCGAGGGGTGGGGCACCGGGGAGCTGTTTTTT. Translation gives CASNTFEGWGTGELFF.

CDR3 region: CAISFRGGMGTGNTGELFF. As DNA, the CDR3 is TGTGCCATCAGTTTTCGAGGGGGAATGGGGACAGGGAACACCGGGGAGCTGTTTTTT. The chain carries TRBV10-3 and TRBJ2-2; 8 bases match TRBD1. The CDR3 has 19 residues. Germline V gene sequence: CDR1 ENHRY, CDR2 SYGVKD. The trim removed 5 bases at V and 1 base at J, leaving 15 bases unmatched.

The rearrangement joins TRBV10-3 to TRBJ2-5; D may match TRBD1 or TRBD2 (6 bases each). The CDR3 is 14 amino acids. Germline V gene data show CDR1 as ENHRY and CDR2 as SYGVKD. V was clipped by 5 bases and J by 2 bases, with 12 bases between them. The CDR3 nucleotides read TGTGCCATCAGTCAGACGGGGGCACAAGAGACCCAGTACTTC. Protein: CAISQTGAQETQYF.

This clonotype was seen repeatedly, ten times or more. The chain carries TRBV7-6 and TRBJ2-7, with TRBD1 matching over 8 bases. Germline V lookup: CDR1 SGHVS, CDR2 FNYEAQ. The V segment lost 3 bases and the J segment 4 bases; nucleotides outside the gene matches: 8. The CDR3 loop spans 15 amino acids. The CDR3 reads CASSFGQGGRYEQYF. The DNA of the CDR3 is TGTGCCAGCAGCTTCGGACAGGGCGGTAGATACGAGCAGTACTTC.

This clonotype has only a few counts. The chain joins TRBV27 to TRBJ2-3; D gene unclear. This CDR3 spans 14 amino acids. Trimming removed 0 bases from V and 4 bases from J, with 8 bases in between. Germline V CDR1 and CDR2: MNHEY, SMNVEV (reference sequence). Here the CDR3 DNA reads TGTGCCAGCAGTTTATCCCCAAACGCAGATACGCAGTATTTT. This gives the protein CASSLSPNADTQYF.

V usage is TRBV12-3 or TRBV12-4 and J usage is TRBJ1-2; 9 bases fit TRBD1. This CDR3 is built from 14 residues. The V gene end was trimmed by 6 bases and the J gene end by 1 base; junction bases not matched to a gene: 3. DNA of the CDR3: TGTGCCAGCAGCCGGACAGGGGATAACTATGGCTACACCTTC. Its translation: CASSRTGDNYGYTF.